This TCR beta chain is from a study of CD8+CD57+ T cells in acquired aplastic anemia. Genomic DNA, the template, was used for profiling of the TCR beta VDJ and CDR3. Using its own MiXCR run on the reads, TCRdb lists one record per CDR3 protein. The repertoire holds under 350,000 distinct CDR3 sequences, with under 65% as singletons. V lost 3 bases to trimming and J lost 3 bases, with 14 bases between them. This CDR3 has 15 residues. Germline loops: CDR1 DFQATT, CDR2 SNEGSKA (reference sequence). This clonotype was observed many times. Before being chosen for sequencing, patients had shown CD8+CD57+ cell expansion by flow cytometry. Acquired aplastic anemia of severe grade affected all patients. No therapy was given to patients before blood sampling.

The chain links TRBV20-1 to TRBJ2-2; D possibly corresponds to TRBD2 (5 bases). The sample taken for sequencing was sorted CD4+, CD8+, or CD8+CD57+ T cells (not recorded which) from PBMCs. This receptor was taken from a human donor with aplastic anemia. In nucleotides, the CDR3 is TGCAGTGCTAGGGCCCTGAACGGGGACACCGGGGAGCTGTTTTTT. Amino acid sequence: CSARALNGDTGELFF.